The 17 T cell receptor beta chains below all came from one sample that was sequenced in a study of shared clonotypes between healthy human individuals (TCRdb year 2020). Libraries were constructed by the immunoSEQ multiplex PCR assay. The table was pulled from immuneACCESS by TCRdb, which kept in-frame rearrangements only. Such tables lose some clones; where checked, under half of the loss comes from unresolved V genes, and the rest has no known cause. This sample has around 2.1 million clones in its table, and around 95% of those were observed once. Roughly 0.13% of the sample goes to the ten largest clones. Sequencing was carried out using naive CD4+ T cells sorted from blood. This specimen's cell subset or site label, interpreted: CD45RA+ positively selected. These receptors were collected from a man in his late teens or twenties in good health.

The V and J genes are TRBV10-1 and TRBJ1-5; TRBD1 is a possible D gene (5 bases). The CDR3 totals 16 residues. The germline V gene encodes CDR1 WNHNN and CDR2 SYGVQD (reference sequence). Trimming removed 10 bases from V and 4 bases from J, with 23 bases in between. This CDR3 is CATDFPTGDENQPQHF. Written as DNA, the CDR3 is TGCGCCACCGACTTTCCGACGGGGGACGAAAATCAGCCCCAGCATTTT.

The rearrangement links TRBV5-5 to TRBJ2-7; the match to TRBD1 covers 7 bases. The CDR3 consists of 16 residues. In germline, CDR1 is SGHKS, CDR2 YYEKEE (reference sequence). V lost 0 bases and J lost 1; bases outside the gene matches: 7. The CDR3 here is CASSLESGTASYEQYF. The CDR3 DNA sequence: TGTGCCAGCAGCTTGGAATCAGGGACAGCTTCCTACGAGCAGTACTTC. The variable domain in full, completed from reference TRBV5-5 and TRBJ2-7, reads DAGVTQSPTHLIKTRGQQVTLRCSPISGHKSVSWYQQVLGQGPQFIFQYYEKEERGRGNFPDRFSARQFPNYSSELNVNALLLGDSALYLCASSLESGTASYEQYFGPGTRLTVT.

With regard to this clone: Other DNA variants within this sample encode the same CDR3. V usage is TRBV7-2 and J usage is TRBJ2-3; no definite D call. V lost 3 bases and J lost 1, with 5 bases in between. The CDR3 is 13 amino acids. CDR1 and CDR2 (germline): SGHTA, FQGNSA. The DNA for the CDR3 is TGTGCCAGCAGCTTGGGCGGCACAGATACGCAGTATTTT. It specifies CASSLGGTDTQYF.

The J gene is TRBJ2-5, the V gene TRBV6-1, with D perhaps TRBD2 (5 bases). CDR1 is MNHNS and CDR2 is SASEGT in the germline V gene. Trimming removed 0 bases from V and 4 bases from J, with 18 bases in between. CDR3 length equals 17 residues. The CDR3 DNA is TGTGCCAGCAGTGAAGCCGGGATCGTCGGGTTCGGAGAGACCCAGTACTTC. Amino acids: CASSEAGIVGFGETQYF.

On this clone itself: Other DNA sequences in the sample encode the same CDR3. The chain links TRBV29-1 to TRBJ1-1; no clear D. V was pared by 6 bases and J by 4 bases, with 15 bases between. Germline V gene lookup returns CDR1 SQVTM and CDR2 ANQGSEA. The CDR3 spans 13 residues. CDR3 in DNA: TGCAGCGTCCGGCCCCGGCTGGGCACTGAAGCTTTCTTT. Amino acid sequence: CSVRPRLGTEAFF.

The DNA of the CDR3 is TGTGCCAGCAGTTCTCCCGGGCACCAGAGCTCCTACGAGCAGTACTTC. It codes for CASSSPGHQSSYEQYF. The chain has TRBV28 and TRBJ2-7, with unresolved D. Looked up from germline, CDR1 is MDHEN and CDR2 is SYDVKM. The CDR3 is 16 residues long. Between the trimmed V and J ends, which lost 4 bases and 0 bases, there was a span of 16 bases.

The gene calls are TRBV5-1 and TRBJ2-5; 8 bases match TRBD2. J lost 1 base, V lost 3 bases, and 8 bases had no gene match. Germline V gives CDR1 SGHRS, CDR2 YFSETQ. The CDR3 has 16 residues. The CDR3 is CASSSGPTSGQETQYF. CDR3 coding DNA: TGCGCCAGCAGCTCTGGTCCCACTAGCGGCCAAGAGACCCAGTACTTC.

In its sample, this clone was seen once. This chain joins TRBV9 and TRBJ2-2; TRBD1 matches 7 bases. Germline V gene lookup returns CDR1 SGDLS and CDR2 YYNGEE. Unmatched junction bases numbered 6, after V lost 4 bases and J lost 6 bases. This CDR3 region has 14 residues. Written as DNA, the CDR3 is TGTGCCAGCAGCCTCGGGACAGCCGCCGGGGAGCTGTTTTTT. It translates to CASSLGTAAGELFF.

The genes are TRBV28 and TRBJ1-3, with D possibly matching TRBD1 (6 bases). V was trimmed by 7 bases and J by 0 bases, leaving 13 bases between them. CDR3 length equals 15 residues. The germline V gene has CDR1 MDHEN and CDR2 SYDVKM. The CDR3 DNA follows: TGTGCCAGCACCCTAGGGGGGTTCTCTGGAAACACCATATATTTT. This codes for CASTLGGFSGNTIYF.

J is TRBJ1-2 and V is TRBV2, with D possibly TRBD1 on 6 matching bases. V gave up 1 base and J gave up 4 bases, with 10 bases separating them. The CDR3 has 14 amino acids. Germline V gene sequence: CDR1 SNHLY, CDR2 FYNNEI. Here the CDR3 reads CASSEGGLSYGYTF. Written as DNA, the CDR3 is TGTGCCAGCAGTGAAGGGGGGCTTAGCTATGGCTACACCTTC.

Concerning this clone: Other DNA sequences in the same sample also yield this CDR3. The chain uses TRBV18 and TRBJ1-1; the D gene is possibly TRBD1 (6 bases). Looked up from germline, CDR1 is KGHSH and CDR2 is LQKENI. V was pared by 3 bases and J by 6 bases, with 8 bases between. The CDR3 spans 12 residues. As DNA, the CDR3 is TGTGCCAGCTCACCTCAGGGGTCTGAAGCTTTCTTT. Amino acids: CASSPQGSEAFF.

The chain has TRBV2 and TRBJ2-5; TRBD1 or TRBD2 may be the D gene (5 bases each). The CDR3 loop spans 15 amino acids. Germline V gives CDR1 SNHLY, CDR2 FYNNEI. V was shortened by 9 bases and J by 2 bases, with 19 bases between the two germline ends. The CDR3 is CASGTRVAVQETQYF. DNA for the CDR3: TGTGCCAGTGGGACCAGGGTCGCCGTACAAGAGACCCAGTACTTC.

For this clone: The sample has other DNA sequences that encode this CDR3 too. The V call is TRBV28, the J call TRBJ1-1, with D possibly matching TRBD1 (6 bases). Trimming shortened V by 2 bases and J by 5 bases, and 15 bases separated the two germline ends. This CDR3 region has 15 residues. Germline assignment: CDR1 MDHEN and CDR2 SYDVKM. This CDR3 is CASSLGGRGGTEAFF. The CDR3 coding sequence is TGTGCCAGCAGTTTAGGCGGCAGGGGTGGGACTGAAGCTTTCTTT.

The chain couples TRBV4-2 to TRBJ2-7; possibly TRBD1 for D (5 bases). This CDR3 is built from 13 residues. V was trimmed by 4 bases and J by 3 bases, leaving 10 bases between them. Germline CDR1 reads LGHNA; CDR2 reads YNFKEQ. This CDR3 is CASSRSTDYEQYF. The CDR3 DNA sequence: TGTGCCAGCAGCCGATCGACAGACTACGAGCAGTACTTC.

This rearrangement joins TRBV10-3 to TRBJ1-6; possible D gene TRBD1, 5 bases. The length of the CDR3 is 15 residues. V was shortened by 4 bases and J by 9 bases, with 16 bases between the two germline ends. The germline CDR1 and CDR2 sequences are ENHRY and SYGVKD. The DNA of the CDR3 is TGTGCCATCAGTGCGGGACCTATTAGTAGTTCACCCCTCCACTTT. It encodes CAISAGPISSSPLHF.

This clone showed up just once. This sequence joins TRBV7-9 and TRBJ2-1; a possible D gene is TRBD2 (6 bases). The CDR3 length is 15 residues. The V end lost 1 base, the J end lost 10 bases, and 17 bases lay between the germline ends. Germline lookup yields CDR1 SEHNR and CDR2 FQNEAQ (reference sequence). The DNA for the CDR3 is TGTGCCAGCAGCTTAGATGGCGGGACGGGTAACGAGCAGTTCTTC. Its translation: CASSLDGGTGNEQFF.

This chain joins TRBV7-2 and TRBJ1-2; perhaps TRBD1 as D (6 bases). There are 15 residues in the CDR3. Trimming took off 5 bases at V and 5 bases at J, with 18 bases between the two ends. Germline V gene data show CDR1 as SGHTA and CDR2 as FQGNSA. The CDR3 sequence: CASSKSSVQGYGYTF. For the CDR3, the DNA is TGTGCCAGCAGCAAGTCCTCGGTACAGGGATATGGCTACACCTTC.